This TCR beta chain was obtained from a study of T cell responses to AZD1222 COVID-19 vaccine. Using immunoSEQ multiplex PCR, the repertoire was profiled, and TCRdb retains in-frame clones only, with some absent. Of around 200,000 clones detected, around 90% appear once; the ten largest clones hold 0.99%. The CDR3 loop spans 14 amino acids. Germline V gene sequence: CDR1 SGHTA, CDR2 FQGNSA. The V and J ends lost 5 bases and 6 bases respectively, with 15 bases between them. This rearrangement joins TRBV7-2 to TRBJ2-3, with TRBD1 as a possible D gene (6 bases). This specimen consisted of peripheral blood, obtained on day 0 of AZD1222 vaccination. The sequence derives from an adult in good health. The CDR3 spells CASSLNRAWDTQYF. In DNA form, the CDR3 reads TGTGCCAGCAGCCTAAACAGGGCTTGGGATACGCAGTATTTT.